This TCR beta chain was captured by sequencing in a study of T cells in Graves' hyperthyroidism and ophthalmopathy. Trimming left V 8 bases short and J 0 bases short, with 10 bases between. There are 14 residues in the CDR3. Germline V lookup: CDR1 MNHNS, CDR2 SASEGT. RNA transcripts provided the source from which TCR beta CDR3 regions were amplified. HTBI primers drove first-round RT-PCR of the TCR CDR3. TCRdb re-called the multiplex PCR reads with MiXCR, one entry per CDR3 protein. The sample has around 400,000 distinct CDR3 sequences, roughly 15% seen once. The chain employs TRBV6-1 and TRBJ1-4, with unresolved D. The source is a woman aged 55-70 years with Graves' ophthalmopathy. The sequenced material came from blood. CDR3 amino acids: CASEGHATNEKLFF. CDR3 nucleotides: TGTGCCAGCGAAGGGCATGCAACTAATGAAAAACTGTTTTTT.